This T cell receptor (beta chain) is from a study of regulatory T cells in long-lasting Graves disease. With iRepertoire HTBI primers and Arm-PCR of CDR3 regions, TCR beta libraries were built. TCRdb fed the multiplex PCR reads into MiXCR, producing one record per CDR3 protein. The sample holds hundreds of thousands of distinct CDR3 sequences, 13% seen once. General study results and limits: Comparison showed that persistent patients shared more public clonotypes (2,741) than new patients (roughly 970). Persistent cases favored TRBV28, TRBJ1-2 and TRBJ2-5. Persistent Graves' cases showed lower TCR diversity than newly diagnosed cases.

Time point meaning: newly diagnosed GD, antithyroid drugs for less than 3 months. Construction of the TCR library relied on RNA isolated from PBMCs. This CDR3 is built from 17 residues. With V trimmed by 0 bases and J by 3 bases, 11 bases remained unmatched. Germline V CDR1 and CDR2: DFQATT, SNEGSKA (reference sequence). This clonotype occurred a few times. Its antigen is still unknown. This sample also belongs to another study, concerning T cells in Graves' hyperthyroidism and ophthalmopathy. That work states: The study left out patients who had uncontrolled infection, other autoimmune disease, pregnancy or lactation.

The material was peripheral blood mononuclear cells (PBMCs), obtained at new diagnosis, from a patient treated with antithyroid drugs. The chain combines TRBV20-1 with TRBJ2-3; 8 nucleotides match TRBD2. This receptor was taken from a man aged 30 to 39 with Graves disease. This CDR3 is CSARDRTGGPITDTQYF. The CDR3 coding sequence is TGCAGTGCTAGAGATCGGACGGGAGGGCCTATTACAGATACGCAGTATTTT.